This entry lists 7 T cell receptor beta chains sequenced from one sample in a study of cytomegalovirus exposure and HLA in healthy donors (dated by TCRdb to 2015 to 2018). Libraries were made using the immunoSEQ multiplex PCR assay. The multiplex PCR relied on a mix of 60 forward primers for TCR Vbeta segments and 13 reverse primers for TCR Jbeta segments. TCRdb re-hosts the immuneACCESS table, in-frame sequences only. Its copies lack some clones; in the studies checked, an unresolved V gene accounts for under half of them, and the cause for the rest is not known. For this sample the table gives nearly 110,000 clones, of which around 79% were detected only once. The ten largest make up more than 3% of the sample. Source material: PBMCs. The receptors shown here come from a man aged 55 to 70 in good health and CMV-seronegative.

This chain uses TRBV5-6 with TRBJ1-5, with 7 bases aligning to TRBD1. The V segment lost 2 bases and the J segment 7 bases; nucleotides outside the gene matches: 12. Per germline, CDR1 SGHDT and CDR2 YYEEEE. There are 16 residues in the CDR3. The CDR3 nucleotides read TGTGCCAGCAGCTTCAGACAGGGTGGATCCTTACAGCCCCAGCATTTT. As protein: CASSFRQGGSLQPQHF.

The genes are TRBV2 and TRBJ1-6; no clear D gene. Per germline, CDR1 SNHLY and CDR2 FYNNEI. With 4 bases removed from V and 8 bases from J, the gap between germline ends came to 12 bases. The CDR3 is made up of 14 amino acids. The CDR3 DNA follows: TGTGCCAGCAGTGGTCAGACTTCGGATTCACCCCTCCACTTT. Translation: CASSGQTSDSPLHF.

The J gene is TRBJ1-6, the V gene TRBV4-3; D might be TRBD1 (6 bases). The CDR3 is 16 amino acids. Germline-derived CDR1 and CDR2 are LGHNA and YSLEER. V dropped 5 bases and J dropped 6 bases, with 17 bases sitting between them. The DNA for the CDR3 is TGCGCCAGCAGCGAAGGGGGAGTCCCCTTTAATTCACCCCTCCACTTT. This sequence encodes CASSEGGVPFNSPLHF.

Of note for this clone: Since no conserved phenylalanine or tryptophan closes the CDR3, a read error is the likely cause. V gene TRBV5-4 combines with J gene TRBJ1-1, with 7 bases identical to TRBD1. The CDR3 spans 18 residues. The V gene's germline CDR1 is SGHNT and CDR2 YYREEE (reference sequence). The V and J ends lost 1 base and 2 bases, in that order; junction bases with no gene match: 14. CDR3: CASSLPYDRAAANTEAFS. The DNA of the CDR3 is TGTGCCAGCAGCTTGCCCTATGACAGGGCCGCAGCCAACACTGAAGCTTTCTCT.

This clone was detected a few times. This rearrangement joins TRBV7-9 to TRBJ1-3, with TRBD1 as a possible D gene (5 bases). CDR1 is SEHNR, CDR2 FQNEAQ, per germline (reference sequence). The ends were cut back, 4 bases at V and 2 bases at J, with 15 bases in the middle. CDR3 length: 16 residues. The CDR3 sequence is CASSSEAGGAGNTIYF. In DNA, the CDR3 is TGTGCCAGCAGCTCGGAGGCCGGAGGGGCTGGAAACACCATATATTTT.

The chain combines TRBV18 with TRBJ1-5; D remains unclear. The V end was cut by 2 bases, the J end by 4 bases, with 6 bases between. Germline V gene lookup returns CDR1 KGHSH and CDR2 LQKENI. CDR3 length equals 13 residues. CDR3 bases: TGTGCCAGCTCACCAGCCTATAATCAGCCCCAGCATTTT. Protein: CASSPAYNQPQHF.

The V and J genes are TRBV27 and TRBJ1-2, with 7 bases matching TRBD1. The CDR3 spans 16 residues. From germline, CDR1 is MNHEY and CDR2 SMNVEV (reference sequence). V lost 1 base, J lost 5 bases, and 10 bases stayed unmatched. CDR3 DNA sequence: TGTGCCAGCAGTTTATATGGGCAGGGGGGCGGGTATGGCTACACCTTC. It is translated as CASSLYGQGGGYGYTF.